These 18 T cell receptor beta chains were all obtained from the same sample, sequenced in a study of cytomegalovirus exposure and HLA in healthy donors. Primers for the PCR totalled 60 Vbeta and 13 Jbeta. Measured with immunoSEQ multiplex PCR; TCRdb has only the in-frame clones, and not every one. The sample has 50,000 to 60,000 clones, and its top ten clones hold 11%. Sequences were obtained from PBMCs. The receptor set was obtained from a woman between 50 and 59 years old in good health and CMV-seropositive.

The V gene is TRBV11-2, the J gene TRBJ2-5; tentatively, D is TRBD2 (6 bases). This CDR3 has 13 residues. With 5 bases removed from V and 5 bases from J, the gap between germline ends came to 12 bases. CDR1 is SGHAT and CDR2 is FQNNGV in the germline V gene. The CDR3 spells CASSGGLLETQYF. In DNA, the CDR3 is TGTGCCAGCAGCGGGGGACTTTTGGAGACCCAGTACTTC.

The CDR3 coding sequence is TGTGCCAGCAGCTGGGGGGGGTCCTACAATGAGCAGTTCTTC. Its translation is CASSWGGSYNEQFF. This chain connects TRBV5-6 to TRBJ2-1; the match to TRBD2 covers 7 bases. J gave up 1 base and V 3 bases, and 1 base lay outside the gene matches. The CDR3 extends over 14 amino acids. Germline V gives CDR1 SGHDT, CDR2 YYEEEE.

About this clone: Other nucleotide sequences from this sample produce the same CDR3. The J gene is TRBJ1-5, the V gene TRBV18, with 7 bases matching TRBD1. With V trimmed by 5 bases and J by 2 bases, 3 bases remained unmatched. CDR3 length equals 14 residues. Germline-derived CDR1 and CDR2 are KGHSH and LQKENI. CDR3 sequence: CASSSTGGNQPQHF. CDR3 DNA sequence: TGTGCCAGCTCATCCACAGGGGGCAATCAGCCCCAGCATTTT. Full variable domain (missing parts from reference TRBV18 and TRBJ1-5): NAGVMQNPRHLVRRRGQEARLRCSPMKGHSHVYWYRQLPEEGLKFMVYLQKENIIDESGMPKERFSAEFPKEGPSILRIQQVVRGDSAAYFCASSSTGGNQPQHFGDGTRLSIL.

The chain is built from TRBV30 and TRBJ1-1, with D tentatively TRBD1 (5 bases). Germline CDR1 is GTSNPN and CDR2 is SVGIG (reference sequence). V was shortened by 3 bases and J by 4 bases, with 18 bases between the two germline ends. The length of the CDR3 is 15 residues. DNA of the CDR3: TGTGCCTGGAGCGTACCTTTGGGGGGGAGCACTGAAGCTTTCTTT. Amino acids: CAWSVPLGGSTEAFF.

V gene TRBV7-3 combines with J gene TRBJ2-1; D gene ambiguous. Trimming removed 1 base at V and 0 bases at J, with 7 bases between. This CDR3 comprises 15 residues. Germline CDR1 and CDR2: SGHTA and FQGTGA. CDR3 amino acids: CASSLMRSSYNEQFF. The CDR3 coding sequence is TGTGCCAGCAGCTTAATGAGGAGCTCCTACAATGAGCAGTTCTTC.

The chain has TRBV15 and TRBJ1-4; D is uncertain. CDR1 LNHNV and CDR2 YYDKDF come from the germline V gene (reference sequence). V dropped 0 bases and J dropped 7 bases, with 12 bases sitting between them. This CDR3 has 15 amino acids. As DNA, the CDR3 is TGTGCCACCAGCAGAGACAGGTCTTCGGCTGAAAAACTGTTTTTT. Translating gives CATSRDRSSAEKLFF.

This chain connects TRBV2 to TRBJ2-1; TRBD2 matches at 8 bases. There are 17 residues in the CDR3. Germline V gene lookup returns CDR1 SNHLY and CDR2 FYNNEI. Trimming at V came to 4 bases and at J to 3 bases, leaving 11 bases not matched to a gene. CDR3 in DNA: TGTGCCAGCAGTGGGACTAGCTTTTTGGTAGTCTACAATGAGCAGTTCTTC. Translated: CASSGTSFLVVYNEQFF.

The CDR3: CASSLLSGGGDTEAFF. In DNA form, the CDR3 reads TGTGCCAGCAGCCTGTTGTCGGGGGGTGGTGACACTGAAGCTTTCTTT. The genes are TRBV7-9 and TRBJ1-1; tentatively, D is TRBD1 (5 bases). The CDR3 consists of 16 residues. Trimming cost V 5 bases and J 3 bases, with 19 bases left between them. The germline gives CDR1 SEHNR, CDR2 FQNEAQ (reference sequence).

V is TRBV25-1 and J is TRBJ2-1; D not certain. The length of the CDR3 is 12 residues. Germline V gene sequence: CDR1 MGHDK, CDR2 SYGVNS. The germline V and J ends were trimmed by 1 base and 7 bases, with 5 bases remaining between them. CDR3 region: CASSEWPNEQFF. Written as DNA, the CDR3 is TGTGCCAGCAGTGAATGGCCAAATGAGCAGTTCTTC.

The rearrangement uses TRBV18 and TRBJ2-3; TRBD2 aligns across 8 bases. Germline V gene lookup returns CDR1 KGHSH and CDR2 LQKENI. The CDR3 contains 15 residues. V was pared by 6 bases and J by 1 base, with 6 bases of the junction left unmatched. CDR3 DNA: TGTGCCAGCTCCCCTAAACTAGCGGGCACAGATACGCAGTATTTT. Amino acid sequence: CASSPKLAGTDTQYF. Full variable domain (remainder filled in from reference TRBV18 and TRBJ2-3): NAGVMQNPRHLVRRRGQEARLRCSPMKGHSHVYWYRQLPEEGLKFMVYLQKENIIDESGMPKERFSAEFPKEGPSILRIQQVVRGDSAAYFCASSPKLAGTDTQYFGPGTRLTVL.

The V call is TRBV19, the J call TRBJ2-7; tentatively, D is TRBD1 (5 bases). The V end lost 4 bases, the J end lost 6 bases, and 10 bases lay between the germline ends. This CDR3 has 12 residues. Germline CDR1 and CDR2: LNHDA and SQIVND (reference sequence). CDR3 in DNA: TGTGCCAGTAGTACTGGGGCATTCGAGCAGTACTTC. This translates into CASSTGAFEQYF.

The chain joins TRBV5-1 to TRBJ1-1; no clear D gene. Trimming left V 0 bases short and J 1 base short, with 7 bases between. The CDR3 has 14 residues. CDR1 is SGHRS and CDR2 is YFSETQ in the germline V gene. The CDR3 DNA sequence: TGCGCCAGCAGCTTGGGACACACGAACACTGAAGCTTTCTTT. This gives the protein CASSLGHTNTEAFF. Filled out from reference TRBV5-1 and TRBJ1-1, the complete variable domain reads KAGVTQTPRYLIKTRGQQVTLSCSPISGHRSVSWYQQTPGQGLQFLFEYFSETQRNKGNFPGRFSGRQFSNSRSEMNVSTLELGDSALYLCASSLGHTNTEAFFGQGTRLTVV.

The chain combines TRBV21-1 with TRBJ1-2. TRBV21-1 counts as a pseudogene. This CDR3 contains 13 residues. The CDR3 region is CASSPSGPGGYTF. The CDR3 nucleotides read TGTGCCAGCAGCCCCTCCGGGCCGGGGGGCTACACCTTC.

J is TRBJ2-7 and V is TRBV7-2; 7 bases are shared with TRBD1. V lost 6 bases to trimming and J lost 2 bases; unmatched junction nucleotides: 4. Germline assignment: CDR1 SGHTA and CDR2 FQGNSA. This CDR3 is 13 amino acids long. The CDR3, as DNA: TGTGCCAGCAGGTCACAGGGGACCTACGAGCAGTACTTC. Translating it yields CASRSQGTYEQYF.

The chain carries TRBV5-4 and TRBJ2-1; D is unclear. Germline V CDR1 and CDR2: SGHNT, YYREEE (reference sequence). CDR3 size: 14 residues. V was trimmed by 5 bases and J by 0 bases, leaving 9 bases between them. The CDR3 reads CASRFGSSYNEQFF. The CDR3, as DNA: TGTGCCAGCAGGTTCGGGTCCTCCTACAATGAGCAGTTCTTC.

The chain is built from TRBV5-1 and TRBJ2-5; maybe TRBD1 (6 bases). V lost 0 bases, J lost 5 bases, and 11 bases lay in between. Germline V gives CDR1 SGHRS, CDR2 YFSETQ. This CDR3 has 14 amino acids. This chain's CDR3 is CASSLAGTLETQYF. CDR3 in DNA: TGCGCCAGCAGCTTGGCCGGGACACTGGAGACCCAGTACTTC.

The genes are TRBV7-2 and TRBJ1-5, with D maybe TRBD1 (5 bases). Trimming took off 6 bases at V and 4 bases at J, with 16 bases between the two ends. This CDR3 has 15 residues. Germline assignment: CDR1 SGHTA and CDR2 FQGNSA. CDR3 DNA: TGTGCCAGCAGACGTGGTACAGGTCATAATCAGCCCCAGCATTTT. This codes for CASRRGTGHNQPQHF.

The rearrangement links TRBV4-3 to TRBJ2-1, with 8 bases matching TRBD1. The CDR3 has 13 residues. J gave up 15 bases and V 2 bases, and 9 bases lay outside the gene matches. CDR1 and CDR2 (germline): LGHNA, YSLEER. The CDR3 DNA is TGCGCCAGCAGCCAACAAGACAGGGACAGGACGTTCTTC. Amino acids: CASSQQDRDRTFF.